This T cell receptor beta chain stems from a study of shared clonotypes between healthy human individuals. Study-wide context: A couple of female and a few male donors aged 18 to 49 were enrolled.

This clone was seen a handful of times. Healthy HIV-negative adults with no recent acute infections or vaccinations were recruited as donors. V lost 1 base and J lost 3, with 19 bases in between. This CDR3 is 18 amino acids long. Assay: immunoSEQ multiplex PCR; the TCRdb copy retains only in-frame clones and omits some. The sample contains 490,000 or so clones, about 79% of which appear only once. J is TRBJ1-4 and V is TRBV5-3, with a weak D call TRBD1 (5 bases). TRBV5-3 is known as an ORF, though its function is uncertain. Sample: PBMCs. The sequence derives from a woman aged 40 to 50 in good health. Some clones in this sample may be carry-over from other donors' samples. CDR3 amino acids: CARSLSRDGSESNEKLFF. The CDR3 DNA is TGTGCCAGAAGCTTGAGCAGGGATGGGAGTGAGTCTAATGAAAAACTGTTTTTT.